This TCR beta chain was captured by sequencing in a study of blood T cell repertoires in COVID-19. Study in general: COVID-19 samples collected from the United States, Italy and Spain covered acute and convalescent phases. The cDNA or gDNA used as material had been derived from T cells, B-cell-depleted T cells, or PBMCs.

Profiled with immunoSEQ multiplex PCR; TCRdb holds only in-frame clones, not every one. The sample lists about 54,000 clones; about nine tenths were seen once. The ends were cut back, 2 bases at V and 5 bases at J, with 16 bases in the middle. This CDR3 comprises 15 residues. Germline V gene sequence: CDR1 MNHNY, CDR2 SVGAGI (reference sequence). The clonotype was recovered from a woman aged 40 to 50 with active COVID-19. V gene TRBV6-6 combines with J gene TRBJ2-7; TRBD1 might be the D (5 bases). Sequencing was done on a sample of peripheral blood. The CDR3 spells CASSYGFRTKDEQYF. The DNA of the CDR3 is TGTGCCAGCAGTTACGGTTTCCGGACAAAGGACGAGCAGTACTTC.